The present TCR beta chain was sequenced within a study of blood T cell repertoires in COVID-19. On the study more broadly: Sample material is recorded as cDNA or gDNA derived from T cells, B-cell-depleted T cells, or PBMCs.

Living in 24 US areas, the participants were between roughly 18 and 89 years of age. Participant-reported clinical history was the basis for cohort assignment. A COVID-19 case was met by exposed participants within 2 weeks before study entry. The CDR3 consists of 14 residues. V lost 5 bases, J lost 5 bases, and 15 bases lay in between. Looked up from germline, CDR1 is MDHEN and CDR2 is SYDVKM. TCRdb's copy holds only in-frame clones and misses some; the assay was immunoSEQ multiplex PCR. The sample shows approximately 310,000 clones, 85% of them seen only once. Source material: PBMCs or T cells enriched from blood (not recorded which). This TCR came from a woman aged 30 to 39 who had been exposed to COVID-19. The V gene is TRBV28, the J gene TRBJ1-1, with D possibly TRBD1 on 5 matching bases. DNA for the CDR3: TGTGCCAGCAGTATGGGGGGGTCCTCAACTGAAGCTTTCTTT. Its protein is CASSMGGSSTEAFF.